The subject of this entry is one T cell receptor beta chain. The antigen remains unidentified. The data originate from a study of human T cells and chemical hapten exposure. Study conclusions and caveats: Versus controls, expanded TCRs had significantly more large CDR3 similarity clusters.

J was trimmed by 10 bases and V by 5 bases; bases with no gene match: 8. The CDR3 is 15 residues long. CDR1 and CDR2 from the germline V gene are SGHAT and FQNNGV. TCRdb independently ran MiXCR on the RACE reads; one entry per CDR3 protein. The sample includes roughly 38,000 distinct CDR3 sequences, 9.5% of them seen just once. Time point of the sample: patch test 3, about 24 weeks after DPC sensitization. Treatment described: therapeutic diphenylcyclopropenone sensitization with weekly scalp DPC. It was from unfractionated whole blood that total RNA was extracted. Non-pregnant alopecia patients aged 18 to 70, suitable for DPC therapy.

The specimen was whole blood, collected in connection with sensitization to the hapten diphenylcyclopropenone (DPC). This chain links TRBV11-2 with TRBJ2-1; 13 nucleotides align to TRBD2. The sequence came from a man between 45 and 60 years old with alopecia areata. Some clones in this sample may be carry-over from other donors' samples. CDR3 bases: TGTGCCAGCAGCCTCGGACTAGCGGGAGTTCGGGAGCAGTTCTTC. Protein sequence: CASSLGLAGVREQFF.